Following are 26 T cell receptor beta chains from one sample sequenced in a study of cytotoxic CD8 clonotypes in ibrutinib-treated CLL. Assay used: immunoSEQ multiplex PCR; TCRdb lists only in-frame clones, some missing. This sample carries about 130,000 clones, more than 75% of them seen once, and the ten largest clones take 4.5% to 6.5%. The input for sequencing was PBMCs, taken after 24 months of ibrutinib treatment. These receptor sequences come from a human donor with chronic lymphocytic leukemia.

V is TRBV5-1 and J is TRBJ2-7; 8 positions agree with TRBD1. CDR3 length equals 14 residues. V lost 6 bases and J lost 2; bases outside the gene matches: 7. Germline CDR1 reads SGHRS; CDR2 reads YFSETQ. The CDR3 DNA follows: TGCGCCAGCACCTCCGGGACAGGTCCCTACGAGCAGTACTTC. This translates into CASTSGTGPYEQYF.

The chain uses TRBV6-5 and TRBJ1-2; 7 bases fit TRBD1. The trim removed 5 bases at V and 5 bases at J, leaving 11 bases unmatched. Looked up from germline, CDR1 is MNHEY and CDR2 is SVGAGI. CDR3 length: 15 amino acids. Here the CDR3 DNA reads TGTGCCAGCAGTCCTCCGGGACAGCGACGTTATGGCTACACCTTC. This sequence encodes CASSPPGQRRYGYTF.

V is TRBV30 and J is TRBJ2-5; D gene uncertain. CDR1 is GTSNPN, CDR2 SVGIG, per germline (reference sequence). V lost 3 bases and J 4 bases, leaving 12 bases between the germline ends. This CDR3 has 13 residues. The CDR3 loop is CAWSLGWRETQYF. CDR3 sequence (DNA): TGTGCCTGGAGCCTCGGGTGGCGAGAGACCCAGTACTTC. The whole variable domain, filled in from reference TRBV30 and TRBJ2-5, reads SQTIHQWPATLVQPVGSPLSLECTVEGTSNPNLYWYRQAAGRGLQLLFYSVGIGQISSEVPQNLSASRPQDRQFILSSKKLLLSDSGFYLCAWSLGWRETQYFGPGTRLLVL.

The count of this clone is one. The CDR3 loop reads CASSIRDRDGYTF. CDR3 bases: TGCGCCAGCAGCATCCGGGACAGGGACGGCTACACCTTC. The chain has TRBV5-1 and TRBJ1-2; TRBD1 aligns across 9 bases. Germline assignment: CDR1 SGHRS and CDR2 YFSETQ. The CDR3 sequence is 13 residues long. Germline trimming cut 4 bases from V and 8 bases from J; bases unmatched to any gene: 6.

The V call is TRBV10-3, the J call TRBJ2-2, with 10 bases fitting TRBD1. The CDR3 has 16 residues. V was clipped by 3 bases and J by 4 bases; unmatched bases: 5. Germline CDR1 ENHRY, CDR2 SYGVKD. The DNA for the CDR3 is TGTGCCATCAGTGAACCCGACAGGGGGCGCACCGGGGAGCTGTTTTTT. Translation: CAISEPDRGRTGELFF.

The CDR3 region has the DNA TGCGCCAGCAGCTTTACCGCTCTGGGCCTACGCGAGCAGTACTTC. Translating it yields CASSFTALGLREQYF. The gene calls are TRBV5-1 and TRBJ2-7; D not certain. This CDR3 is 15 amino acids long. V was shortened by 2 bases and J by 6 bases, with 18 bases between the two germline ends. Germline CDR1 reads SGHRS; CDR2 reads YFSETQ.

The genes are TRBV21-1 and TRBJ2-7; TRBD1 is the table's D call and was not checked against the DNA. TRBV21-1 is recorded as a pseudogene. The length of the CDR3 is 13 residues. This CDR3 is CASSMGQENEQYF. The CDR3 DNA sequence: TGTGCCAGCAGCATGGGACAGGAGAACGAGCAGTACTTC.

This clone was detected a few times. The CDR3, as DNA: TGTGCCAGCAGCTTGAGGTTCAGTGGCTACACCTTC. Its translation: CASSLRFSGYTF. The rearrangement joins TRBV7-2 to TRBJ1-2, with D unresolved. CDR3 length: 12 residues. Between the trimmed V and J ends, which lost 3 bases and 7 bases, there was a span of 9 bases. CDR1 and CDR2 (germline): SGHTA, FQGNSA.

This clone showed up just a few times. V is TRBV28 and J is TRBJ1-2; D perhaps matches TRBD1 (5 bases). Trimming took off 4 bases at V and 4 bases at J, with 10 bases between the two ends. CDR3 length: 13 amino acids. Germline CDR1 is MDHEN and CDR2 is SYDVKM. The CDR3 sequence is CASSWRGTYGYTF. As DNA, the CDR3 is TGTGCCAGCAGTTGGCGGGGGACCTATGGCTACACCTTC.

CDR3 loop: CASSPGQGYGYTF. The CDR3 nucleotides read TGTGCCAGCAGCCCCGGACAGGGCTATGGCTACACCTTC. The J gene is TRBJ1-2, the V gene TRBV11-2, with 8 bases lining up with TRBD1. Losses at the gene ends were 5 bases for V and 4 bases for J; bases not matched to a gene: 3. Germline CDR1 SGHAT, CDR2 FQNNGV. This CDR3 contains 13 residues.

The V call is TRBV5-1, the J call TRBJ2-5, with D possibly being TRBD2 (6 bases). The CDR3 consists of 14 residues. The germline V gene has CDR1 SGHRS and CDR2 YFSETQ. Trimming pared 3 bases from V and 5 bases from J, leaving 14 bases between. The CDR3 reads CASSWGVLYETQYF. Here the CDR3 DNA reads TGCGCCAGCAGCTGGGGGGTACTCTATGAGACCCAGTACTTC.

The V call is TRBV5-1, the J call TRBJ2-5, with 7 bases fitting TRBD1. This CDR3 comprises 16 residues. J lost 1 base, V lost 0 bases, and 6 bases had no gene match. Germline values: CDR1 SGHRS, CDR2 YFSETQ. This CDR3 reads CASSLEGRQGQETQYF. CDR3 DNA sequence: TGCGCCAGCAGCTTGGAGGGCAGACAGGGCCAAGAGACCCAGTACTTC.

V usage is TRBV6-1 and J usage is TRBJ2-5, with no clear D. The V gene's germline CDR1 is MNHNS and CDR2 SASEGT. Trimming cost V 6 bases and J 1 base, with 9 bases left between them. There are 13 residues in the CDR3. The CDR3 reads CASRGQPQETQYF. CDR3 nucleotide sequence: TGTGCCAGCAGGGGCCAGCCCCAAGAGACCCAGTACTTC.

In its sample, this clone was seen many times. The V and J genes are TRBV9 and TRBJ1-1, with D possibly matching TRBD1 (5 bases). V dropped 3 bases and J dropped 8 bases, with 14 bases sitting between them. CDR1 and CDR2 from the germline V gene are SGDLS and YYNGEE. The CDR3 extends over 13 amino acids. The DNA of the CDR3 is TGTGCCAGCAGCGCCGGGGACCGCCGGGAAGCTTTCTTT. As protein: CASSAGDRREAFF.

This chain connects TRBV28 to TRBJ1-2; TRBD1 aligns across 7 bases. J gave up 2 bases and V 7 bases, and 10 bases lay outside the gene matches. CDR1 MDHEN and CDR2 SYDVKM come from the germline V gene. This CDR3 comprises 15 residues. CDR3 amino acids: CASTPTDRANYGYTF. The CDR3 DNA reads TGTGCCAGCACCCCAACAGACAGGGCAAACTATGGCTACACCTTC.

V and J are TRBV7-9 and TRBJ1-1, with 7 bases lining up with TRBD1. Trimming cost V 4 bases and J 4 bases; bases outside gene matches: 6. This CDR3 is 14 amino acids long. CDR1 is SEHNR and CDR2 is FQNEAQ in the germline V gene (reference sequence). In DNA form, the CDR3 reads TGTGCCAGCAGCTCCCAGGGGGTGAGCACTGAAGCTTTCTTT. This gives the protein CASSSQGVSTEAFF.

The chain uses TRBV10-3 and TRBJ1-2; D may be TRBD1 (5 bases). V was cut by 2 bases and J by 0 bases, with 13 bases left in between. This CDR3 spans 16 amino acids. Germline-derived CDR1 and CDR2 are ENHRY and SYGVKD. In DNA, the CDR3 is TGTGCCATCAGTGAGCCGAGACGGGGGGCTAACTATGGCTACACCTTC. This codes for CAISEPRRGANYGYTF.

The chain uses TRBV7-9 and TRBJ2-7; D is uncertain. The length of the CDR3 is 16 residues. In germline, CDR1 is SEHNR, CDR2 FQNEAQ (reference sequence). Deletions cut 5 bases from V and 0 bases from J, with 17 bases between. The CDR3 spells CASSHSTPMSSYEQYF. The CDR3 coding sequence is TGTGCCAGCAGCCACTCAACACCCATGAGCTCCTACGAGCAGTACTTC.

J is TRBJ1-1 and V is TRBV19; 7 positions match TRBD1. The CDR3 consists of 14 residues. Germline V gene data show CDR1 as LNHDA and CDR2 as SQIVND (reference sequence). Trimming cost V 6 bases and J 6 bases; bases outside gene matches: 10. CDR3 in amino acids: CASRGQGDGAEAFF. CDR3 DNA sequence: TGTGCCAGTAGGGGCCAGGGGGATGGAGCTGAAGCTTTCTTT.

The rearrangement uses TRBV19 and TRBJ1-2, with a tentative D call TRBD1 (6 bases). The germline gives CDR1 LNHDA, CDR2 SQIVND (reference sequence). The V end lost 1 base, the J end lost 4 bases, and 10 bases lay between the germline ends. The CDR3 contains 14 residues. The CDR3 reads CASSIVTGIYGYTF. CDR3 nucleotides: TGTGCCAGTAGTATAGTCACAGGGATCTATGGCTACACCTTC. Drawing the rest from reference TRBV19 and TRBJ1-2, the complete variable domain is DGGITQSPKYLFRKEGQNVTLSCEQNLNHDAMYWYRQDPGQGLRLIYYSQIVNDFQKGDIAEGYSVSREKKESFPLTVTSAQKNPTAFYLCASSIVTGIYGYTFGSGTRLTVV.

The gene calls are TRBV6-5 and TRBJ2-1; the match to TRBD1 covers 7 bases. Germline assignment: CDR1 MNHEY and CDR2 SVGAGI. Trimming took 2 bases from V and 3 from J; bases not matched to a gene: 4. The CDR3 extends over 15 amino acids. In DNA form, the CDR3 reads TGTGCCAGCAGTTACCCCCGACAGGGCTACAATGAGCAGTTCTTC. Translating gives CASSYPRQGYNEQFF.

The chain has TRBV11-2 and TRBJ2-3, with D unresolved. The V gene's germline CDR1 is SGHAT and CDR2 FQNNGV. The V end lost 7 bases, the J end lost 6 bases, and 14 bases lay between the germline ends. CDR3 length: 13 residues. CDR3 sequence (DNA): TGTGCCAGCACCCTTTCACGGCGGGATACGCAGTATTTT. This sequence encodes CASTLSRRDTQYF.

The V and J genes are TRBV14 and TRBJ2-2; 10 bases match TRBD1. The V segment lost 4 bases and the J segment 7 bases; nucleotides outside the gene matches: 6. The CDR3 sequence is 15 residues long. Germline-derived CDR1 and CDR2 are SGHDN and FVKESK. CDR3: CASSRLDRGVGELFF. The CDR3 DNA reads as TGTGCCAGCAGCCGATTGGACAGGGGGGTCGGGGAGCTGTTTTTT.

This clone occurred a few times. The V gene is TRBV5-6, the J gene TRBJ1-2; D may be TRBD1 (6 bases). Trimming shortened V by 4 bases and J by 7 bases, and 23 bases separated the two germline ends. Germline V CDR1 and CDR2: SGHDT, YYEEEE. The CDR3 covers 16 residues. The CDR3 region has the DNA TGTGCCAGCAGCGGGGGCCCCGCGGCTCGATCGCGTGGCTACACCTTC. The encoded protein is CASSGGPAARSRGYTF. The complete variable domain, with remaining parts taken from reference TRBV5-6 and TRBJ1-2, reads DAGVTQSPTHLIKTRGQQVTLRCSPKSGHDTVSWYQQALGQGPQFIFQYYEEEERQRGNFPDRFSGHQFPNYSSELNVNALLLGDSALYLCASSGGPAARSRGYTFGSGTRLTVV.

This chain uses TRBV18 with TRBJ2-3; 11 bases align to TRBD2. The CDR3 has 16 residues. CDR1 is KGHSH and CDR2 is LQKENI in the germline V gene. The V and J ends lost 0 bases and 6 bases, in that order; junction bases with no gene match: 5. The CDR3 region is CASSPPASGGSDTQYF. CDR3 nucleotide sequence: TGTGCCAGCTCACCACCGGCTAGCGGGGGGTCGGATACGCAGTATTTT.

This rearrangement joins TRBV7-9 to TRBJ2-1, with 8 bases identical to TRBD1. Trimming cost V 3 bases and J 4 bases; bases outside gene matches: 8. In germline, CDR1 is SEHNR, CDR2 FQNEAQ (reference sequence). The CDR3 extends over 16 amino acids. CDR3 nucleotides: TGTGCCAGCAGCTTCCGCCCCCGGGACAGGTACAATGAGCAGTTCTTC. Its translation is CASSFRPRDRYNEQFF.